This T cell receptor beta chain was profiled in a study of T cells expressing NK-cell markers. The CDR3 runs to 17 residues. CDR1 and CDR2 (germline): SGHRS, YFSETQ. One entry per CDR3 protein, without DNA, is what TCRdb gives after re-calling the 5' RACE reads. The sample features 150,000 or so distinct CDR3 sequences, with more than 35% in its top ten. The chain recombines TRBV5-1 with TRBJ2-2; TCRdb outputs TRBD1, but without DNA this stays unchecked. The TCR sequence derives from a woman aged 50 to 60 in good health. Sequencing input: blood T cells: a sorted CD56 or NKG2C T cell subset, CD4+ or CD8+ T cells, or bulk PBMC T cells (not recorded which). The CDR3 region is CASSLALGGTNTGELFF.